This T cell receptor (beta chain) was captured in a study of T cell responses to AZD1222 COVID-19 vaccine (dated by TCRdb to about 2021). With regard to the full study: AZD1222 recipients given second doses at about 4 weeks or at about 12 weeks were pooled, since spike-specific TCR depth and breadth were not found to differ between the two schedules. TCR sequencing covered over 230 trial participants: 200 to 210 given two doses of AZD1222 and some 25 given two doses of MenACWY control vaccine. Enrollment into the trials was organized by age into subgroups of 18-55, 56-69 and 70-plus years, and those subgroups contained roughly 150, 30 and 60 TCR-sequenced participants, respectively. The study at large found these results: Reportedly, close to half of the unique spike-specific TCRs recognized epitopes lying outside the regions that are mutated in the B.1.351 and B.1.1.7 variants. No day 14 peak-response samples were available, so repertoires were characterized only after the peak T cell response. Participants were mostly white British, with more females than males. The authors suggested clonal diversity may have been underestimated. After two AZD1222 doses, spike-specific TCR breadth and depth were significantly higher than at day 0 and than in MenACWY recipients. Conclusions about previously exposed vaccinees were limited because only 5 or 6 AZD1222 recipients were SARS-CoV-2 seropositive at baseline. The 56-69-year group was small, and its depth increase did not reach significance, likely because of low power. The vaccine-associated CD4 TCRs covered the entire spike protein, and the dominant responses fell in regions 160-218 and 743-854.

The CDR3 regions of human TCRbeta chains were analyzed by immunosequencing. For the original study's pipeline: Repertoire TCRs were checked for matches against a reference library of SARS-CoV-2-specific TCRs that had been generated using the MIRA antigen-specificity platform. Breadth meant the fraction of unique TCRs that were SARS-CoV-2-associated, whereas depth meant the fraction of total T cells that were SARS-CoV-2-associated. Using the MIRA data, every spike-specific TCR was mapped to the spike region that the TCR reacted to and assigned to either a CD4 or a CD8 class. Log10-transformed breadth and depth values were compared by one-way ANOVA with Sidak's multiple comparisons tests. TCRdb holds this immuneACCESS table with in-frame rearrangements only. Some clones are missing; in checked studies, unresolved V genes explain under half, and the rest has no known cause. V and J calls and clone size are those listed in that table; D and trimming were worked out from the DNA. The sample records 90,000 to 150,000 clones, around 90% of which are singletons. The leading ten clones occupy 6.5% to 9% of the sample.

In light of the paper, this sample's time point label describes: baseline before first vaccination. Samples from vaccinated people were obtained from the UK trials COV001 and COV002, which included a single-blind randomized controlled phase 2/3 trial of AZD1222 (ChAdOx1 nCoV-19) in healthy adults. Trial participant PBMC samples were collected at day 0 and day 28 after the second dose for TCRbeta chain sequencing. The junction carries 10 bases between V and J, which are trimmed by 1 base and 0 bases respectively. Per the germline V gene, SGHRS is the CDR1 and YFSETQ is the CDR2. From the cysteine up to the phenylalanine, the CDR3 has a length of 15 residues. Of the read, only the CDR3 DNA is kept; its 45 bases are in frame from base 1. Comment on this clone: Its antigen has not been determined. Nothing much larger sits one base from this clone, and base qualities are not available.

This material consisted of peripheral blood, taken on day 0 of AZD1222 vaccination. This receptor was obtained from an adult in good health. Recombination joined TRBV5-1 with TRBJ1-1; the D gene is not confidently resolved. This receptor has the CDR3 CASSLLGPMNTEAFF. The DNA is TGCGCCAGCAGCTTGTTGGGCCCCATGAACACTGAAGCTTTCTTT.